This paragraph reports one T cell receptor (beta chain). These data are taken from a study of blood T cell repertoires in COVID-19. Overall study: Acute and convalescent COVID-19 samples came from the United States, Italy and Spain. T cells, B-cell-depleted T cells, or PBMCs provided the cDNA or gDNA that served as material.

V dropped 4 bases and J dropped 15 bases, with 26 bases sitting between them. Germline values: CDR1 SGHKS, CDR2 YYEKEE (reference sequence). This CDR3 has 15 amino acids. Original methodology: Reference gene primers were amplified, and this amplification served to estimate nucleated cell counts. TCRdb keeps only in-frame clones here, not all; method: immunoSEQ multiplex PCR. V and J calls and clone size are copied from that table; D and trimming were computed from the DNA. The top ten hold 26% of the sample, which has 150,000 to 200,000 clones, 75% to 80% seen once. This clonotype originated in a woman in her sixties or seventies with acute or convalescent COVID-19. This rearrangement joins TRBV5-5 to TRBJ2-1, with a weak D call TRBD2 (5 bases). Specimen: peripheral blood. CDR3: CASSPTGIGVLRPFF. For the CDR3, the DNA is TGTGCCAGCAGCCCTACGGGGATAGGCGTTCTGCGGCCGTTCTTC. Full variable domain (missing parts from reference TRBV5-5 and TRBJ2-1): DAGVTQSPTHLIKTRGQQVTLRCSPISGHKSVSWYQQVLGQGPQFIFQYYEKEERGRGNFPDRFSARQFPNYSSELNVNALLLGDSALYLCASSPTGIGVLRPFFGPGTRLTVL.